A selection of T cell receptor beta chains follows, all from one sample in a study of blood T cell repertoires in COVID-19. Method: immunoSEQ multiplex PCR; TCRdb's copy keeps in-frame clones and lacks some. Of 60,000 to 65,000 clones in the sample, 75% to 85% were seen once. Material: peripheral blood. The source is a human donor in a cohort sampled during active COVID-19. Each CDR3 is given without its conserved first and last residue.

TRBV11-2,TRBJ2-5,ASSLGGQGPVETQY
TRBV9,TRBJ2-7,ASSVGITPGPTYEQY
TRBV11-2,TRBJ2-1,ASSTGSYRWQF
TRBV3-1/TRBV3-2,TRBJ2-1,ASSPLAGGRNYNEQF
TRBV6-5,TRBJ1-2,ATGVGYGYT
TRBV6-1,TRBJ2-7,ASSELGTSGRREQY
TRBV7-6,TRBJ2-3,ASSFRGTQY
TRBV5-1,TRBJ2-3,ASSSLAHSTDTQY
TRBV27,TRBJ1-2,ASSFLGQGNYGYT
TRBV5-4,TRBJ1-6,ASTLGGGNFNSPLH
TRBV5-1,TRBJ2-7,ASSFDSSYEQY
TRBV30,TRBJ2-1,AWTQGSPYNEQF
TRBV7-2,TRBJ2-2,ASSLDGIGELF
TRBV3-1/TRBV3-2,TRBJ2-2,ASSQDRGGELF
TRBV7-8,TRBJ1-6,ASSFTGGAGSPLH
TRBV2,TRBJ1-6,ASSDGTPGGNSPLH
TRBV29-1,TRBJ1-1,SVAVRANTEAF
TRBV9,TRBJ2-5,ASSLTGVSGETQY
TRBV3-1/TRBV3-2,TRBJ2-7,ASRRTGPTYEQY
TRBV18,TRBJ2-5,ASSPGLEETQY
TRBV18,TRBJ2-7,ASSPPGLANYEQY
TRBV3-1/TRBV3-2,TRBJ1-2,ASSQSENYGYT
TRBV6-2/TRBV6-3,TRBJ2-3,ASSRSSGDATRDTQY
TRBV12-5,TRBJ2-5,ASGLYGGTGETQY
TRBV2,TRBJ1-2,ASVRGGYGYT
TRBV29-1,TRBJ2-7,SVRGLAGTYEQY
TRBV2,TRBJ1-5,ASSLLGTASNQPQH